What follows describes a single TCR beta chain. Its antigen is not identified. This sample's time point: newly diagnosed GD, antithyroid drugs for less than 3 months. Following extraction of RNA from PBMCs, that RNA was used to make the TCR library. This entry belongs to a study of regulatory T cells in long-lasting Graves disease. Regarding the study as a whole: Whereas new patients shared 966 public clonotypes, persistent patients shared more, at about 3,000.

Arm-PCR with iRepertoire HTBI primers amplified the CDR3 regions for these TCR beta libraries. How the authors handled the data: Segment identification across samples yielded around 60 TRBV and about 13 TRBJ segments. TCRdb reanalysed the multiplex PCR reads using MiXCR and keeps one entry per CDR3 protein. These V and J calls are TCRdb output, not the study's own analysis. The sample consists of more than 300,000 distinct CDR3 sequences, 15% to 17% of them appearing once. Sample: peripheral blood mononuclear cells (PBMCs), taken at new diagnosis, from a patient treated with antithyroid drugs. This clonotype originated in a female donor with Graves disease.

The CDR3, as DNA: TGTGCCAGCAGCTTAGGTGAACAGGGGCAATACGAGCAGTACTTC. Translating gives CASSLGEQGQYEQYF. The chain joins TRBV11-2 to TRBJ2-7; 7 bases fit TRBD1. Per the germline V gene, CDR1 is SGHAT and CDR2 is FQNNGV. Trimming removed 1 base from V and 4 bases from J; junction bases left unmatched: 7. The CDR3 runs to 15 residues.